The 24 T cell receptor beta chains below come from one sample, sequenced in a study of T-cell reconstitution after alpha-beta-depleted transplantation in children. Preparation of the TCRbeta library used unique molecular identifiers. A single record per CDR3 protein comes from TCRdb applying MiXCR to the PCR reads. The sample records some 240,000 distinct CDR3 sequences, around 8.9% being singletons. The sample here was PBMCs from the stem cell graft donor, taken from the stem cell graft. The receptors come from a human donor who donated a stem cell graft to a child with SCID.

This clonotype has a count of ten or more. The chain employs TRBV15 and TRBJ2-2; 9 bases map to TRBD1. Germline lookup yields CDR1 LNHNV and CDR2 YYDKDF (reference sequence). V lost 0 bases and J lost 5; bases outside the gene matches: 7. The CDR3 spans 17 residues. The CDR3 region has the DNA TGTGCCACCAGCAGAGATCGTTGGGACAGGGTAACCGGGGAGCTGTTTTTT. Translating gives CATSRDRWDRVTGELFF. The full variable domain, in which reference TRBV15 and TRBJ2-2 provide the parts outside the CDR3, is DAMVIQNPRYQVTQFGKPVTLSCSQTLNHNVMYWYQQKSSQAPKLLFHYYDKDFNNEADTPDNFQSRRPNTSFCFLDIRSPGLGDTAMYLCATSRDRWDRVTGELFFGEGSRLTVL.

Ten or more counts support this clonotype. This chain connects TRBV29-1 to TRBJ2-3; D gene ambiguous. Germline CDR1 reads SQVTM; CDR2 reads ANQGSEA. Trimming removed 6 bases at V and 0 bases at J, with 16 bases between. CDR3 length: 15 amino acids. CDR3: CSVALGVSSTDTQYF. CDR3 DNA: TGCAGCGTGGCCCTTGGGGTGTCTAGCACAGATACGCAGTATTTT.

The rearrangement joins TRBV20-1 to TRBJ2-5; 8 bases agree with TRBD2. After removal of 0 bases from V and 2 bases from J, the junction contained 8 bases not matched to a gene. Germline CDR1 reads DFQATT; CDR2 reads SNEGSKA (reference sequence). The CDR3 extends over 16 amino acids. The CDR3 coding sequence is TGCAGTGCTAGAGATCTGGGCGGGGGGCTACAAGAGACCCAGTACTTC. Translated, it gives CSARDLGGGLQETQYF.

In this sample, this clonotype turned up many times. The chain joins TRBV5-1 to TRBJ1-2; D is ambiguous. Trimming took off 3 bases at V and 2 bases at J, with 8 bases between the two ends. CDR3 length: 13 residues. Germline values: CDR1 SGHRS, CDR2 YFSETQ. CDR3: CASSYQVNYGYTF. As DNA, the CDR3 is TGCGCCAGCAGCTATCAGGTGAACTATGGCTACACCTTC.

Remarks on this clonotype: Just one base apart from a much larger clone, this may be a read error. The chain employs TRBV28 and TRBJ2-7; D is uncertain. The CDR3 is 11 residues long. Germline V gene sequence: CDR1 MDHEN, CDR2 SYDVKM. The chain's CDR3 is CASSSPPEQCF. The CDR3 bases are TGTGCCAGCAGTTCCCCCCCCGAGCAGTGCTTC.

This clonotype was seen at least ten times. V usage is TRBV7-2 and J usage is TRBJ2-3; no firm D call. The germline CDR1 and CDR2 sequences are SGHTA and FQGNSA. Trimming removed 4 bases from V and 4 bases from J, with 12 bases in between. The CDR3 spans 14 residues. CDR3: CASSSRIIADTQYF. The CDR3 DNA is TGTGCCAGCAGCTCTCGGATAATCGCAGATACGCAGTATTTT.

In the case of this clonotype: Just one base apart from a much larger clone, this may be a read error. V gene TRBV27 combines with J gene TRBJ2-7; 7 bases are shared with TRBD1. The CDR3 covers 15 residues. Germline CDR1 and CDR2: MNHEY and SMNVEV (reference sequence). The V segment lost 2 bases and the J segment 5 bases; nucleotides outside the gene matches: 9. CDR3 sequence: CASSLRAQGSHEQYF. CDR3 nucleotides: TGTGCCAGCAGTTTACGGGCACAGGGGTCCCACGAGCAGTACTTC.

The table lists this clonotype with many counts. The rearrangement uses TRBV29-1 and TRBJ1-1; D perhaps matches TRBD1 (6 bases). V was pared by 7 bases and J by 5 bases, with 14 bases between. Per the germline V gene, CDR1 is SQVTM and CDR2 is ANQGSEA. The CDR3 contains 12 residues. The CDR3 nucleotides read TGCAGCGCCGACGTAGGGGGAACTGAAGCTTTCTTT. It encodes CSADVGGTEAFF.

This clonotype has at least ten counts. This chain connects TRBV24-1 to TRBJ2-1, with 9 positions matching TRBD2. This CDR3 contains 15 residues. Germline loops: CDR1 KGHDR, CDR2 SFDVKD. The trim removed 5 bases at V and 8 bases at J, leaving 9 bases unmatched. The CDR3 DNA reads TGTGCCACCAGTGCCCGCTCTAGCGGGGTTGATGAGCAGTTCTTC. Protein product: CATSARSSGVDEQFF.

This clonotype was seen repeatedly, ten times or more. The V and J genes are TRBV18 and TRBJ1-2; D not certain. CDR3 length equals 13 residues. Germline V gene sequence: CDR1 KGHSH, CDR2 LQKENI. V was cut by 3 bases and J by 4 bases, with 9 bases left in between. CDR3 residues: CASSPGGTYGYTF. The CDR3 nucleotides are TGTGCCAGCTCACCCGGCGGCACCTATGGCTACACCTTC.

At least ten counts were recorded for this clonotype. V and J are TRBV15 and TRBJ1-6; perhaps TRBD1 as D (6 bases). Germline loops: CDR1 LNHNV, CDR2 YYDKDF (reference sequence). V lost 3 bases and J lost 3, with 18 bases in between. The CDR3 spans 18 residues. The CDR3 is CATSRRGGAGNYNSPLHF. The CDR3 DNA follows: TGTGCCACCAGCAGGAGGGGGGGGGCCGGAAACTATAATTCACCCCTCCACTTT.

This clonotype appeared many times. The chain is built from TRBV20-1 and TRBJ1-6; 7 nucleotides match TRBD1. The CDR3 totals 16 residues. Per the germline V gene, CDR1 is DFQATT and CDR2 is SNEGSKA (reference sequence). With 4 bases clipped from V and 8 bases from J, the junction kept 14 bases outside the gene matches. CDR3 residues: CSATAALTGWDSPLHF. CDR3 in DNA: TGCAGTGCTACTGCGGCTTTGACAGGGTGGGATTCACCCCTCCACTTT.

This clonotype appeared many times. The chain combines TRBV7-8 with TRBJ1-5, with 9 positions matching TRBD1. The length of the CDR3 is 16 residues. CDR1 and CDR2 from the germline V gene are SGHVS and FQNEAQ. The ends lost 5 bases at V and 7 bases at J; junction bases unmatched: 12. CDR3 sequence reads: CASSPSVGQGQQPQHF. The CDR3 DNA is TGTGCCAGCAGCCCCTCGGTCGGACAGGGGCAACAGCCCCAGCATTTT.

This clonotype was counted ten times or more. The J gene is TRBJ2-1, the V gene TRBV24-1; 10 bases align to TRBD1. Trimming cost V 2 bases and J 0 bases; bases outside gene matches: 3. CDR1 and CDR2 from the germline V gene are KGHDR and SFDVKD. This CDR3 is 17 amino acids long. The CDR3 sequence: CATSDSRTGGSYNEQFF. In nucleotides, the CDR3 is TGTGCCACCAGTGATTCCCGGACAGGGGGCTCCTACAATGAGCAGTTCTTC.

This clonotype was seen many times. J is TRBJ2-1 and V is TRBV29-1, with no clear D. Germline-derived CDR1 and CDR2 are SQVTM and ANQGSEA. Trimming cost V 5 bases and J 4 bases, with 6 bases left between them. There are 11 residues in the CDR3. The CDR3 is CSVIGYNEQFF. The CDR3 nucleotides read TGCAGCGTTATCGGGTACAATGAGCAGTTCTTC.

In this sample, this clonotype turned up many times. The chain couples TRBV6-1 to TRBJ2-5; 10 bases fit TRBD1. This CDR3 is 15 amino acids long. CDR1 MNHNS and CDR2 SASEGT come from the germline V gene. V lost 5 bases to trimming and J lost 4 bases; unmatched junction nucleotides: 7. The CDR3 DNA reads as TGTGCCAGCAGTCCCGGGGGACAGGGGAGAGAGACCCAGTACTTC. This codes for CASSPGGQGRETQYF.

This clonotype was seen ten or more times. The chain is built from TRBV5-1 and TRBJ2-3; TRBD2 aligns across 12 bases. The CDR3 is 16 amino acids. V was clipped by 4 bases and J by 2 bases; unmatched bases: 5. The germline V gene has CDR1 SGHRS and CDR2 YFSETQ. The CDR3 reads CASSLTSGGPTDTQYF. Written as DNA, the CDR3 is TGCGCCAGCAGCCTGACTAGCGGGGGTCCCACAGATACGCAGTATTTT.

This clonotype has ten or more counts. The rearrangement links TRBV15 to TRBJ2-2; no definite D call. V was cut by 0 bases and J by 5 bases, with 7 bases left in between. Germline assignment: CDR1 LNHNV and CDR2 YYDKDF (reference sequence). The CDR3 is 14 residues long. The DNA for the CDR3 is TGTGCCACCAGCAGAGAAAAGTTGACCGGGGAGCTGTTTTTT. This encodes CATSREKLTGELFF.

This clonotype was recorded a few times. The chain joins TRBV5-1 to TRBJ2-5, with D possibly TRBD2 on 6 matching bases. Trimming took off 4 bases at V and 3 bases at J, with 19 bases between the two ends. CDR3 length: 16 amino acids. CDR1 and CDR2 from the germline V gene are SGHRS and YFSETQ. This chain's CDR3 is CASSVISGRGKETQYF. As DNA, the CDR3 is TGCGCCAGCAGCGTAATTAGCGGTCGCGGCAAAGAGACCCAGTACTTC.

This clonotype was picked up many times. This sequence joins TRBV12-3 or TRBV12-4 and TRBJ1-3; no firm D call. Trimming removed 6 bases at V and 3 bases at J, with 3 bases between. CDR3 size: 11 residues. CDR3 DNA: TGTGCCAGCAGGAGTGGAAACACCATATATTTT. Encoded protein: CASRSGNTIYF.

This clonotype was seen ten or more times. The genes are TRBV7-2 and TRBJ1-1; 10 positions agree with TRBD1. The CDR3 has 16 amino acids. The trim removed 5 bases at V and 0 bases at J, leaving 6 bases unmatched. The germline CDR1 and CDR2 sequences are SGHTA and FQGNSA. The CDR3 DNA reads as TGTGCCAGCAGCAGACAGGGGGCCCAATTGAACACTGAAGCTTTCTTT. Its translation is CASSRQGAQLNTEAFF. The variable domain in full, with the rest retrieved from reference TRBV7-2 and TRBJ1-1, is GAGVSQSPSNKVTEKGKDVELRCDPISGHTALYWYRQSLGQGLEFLIYFQGNSAPDKSGLPSDRFSAERTGGSVSTLTIQRTQQEDSAVYLCASSRQGAQLNTEAFFGQGTRLTVV.

This clonotype was observed at least ten times. The gene calls are TRBV5-1 and TRBJ2-5, with D maybe TRBD2 (6 bases). Trimming left V 2 bases short and J 5 bases short, with 7 bases between. Germline CDR1 and CDR2: SGHRS and YFSETQ. There are 12 residues in the CDR3. The CDR3 here is CASSFGGETQYF. In DNA, the CDR3 is TGCGCCAGCAGCTTCGGAGGGGAGACCCAGTACTTC.

This clonotype was found many times. This rearrangement joins TRBV10-3 to TRBJ1-2, with 8 nucleotides matching TRBD1. The CDR3 covers 13 residues. The V and J ends lost 6 bases and 8 bases, in that order; junction bases with no gene match: 8. Per germline, CDR1 ENHRY and CDR2 SYGVKD. As DNA, the CDR3 is TGTGCCATCAGAGGACAGGGTGGAGGCGGCTACACCTTC. Translated, it gives CAIRGQGGGGYTF.

This clonotype was seen repeatedly, ten times or more. The chain carries TRBV20-1 and TRBJ1-1; D perhaps matches TRBD1 (6 bases). This CDR3 comprises 14 residues. V gave up 1 base and J gave up 1 base, with 10 bases separating them. Germline CDR1 is DFQATT and CDR2 is SNEGSKA (reference sequence). This chain's CDR3 is CSARGGLRNTEAFF. The DNA for the CDR3 is TGCAGTGCTAGAGGGGGGCTTCGGAACACTGAAGCTTTCTTT.